A single sample is the source of the 21 T cell receptor beta chains below, sequenced in a study of blood T cells in healthy people across ages. Primers used in a second PCR of about 7 to 12 cycles were a sample-barcoded 5' primer and a J-beta primer mix. TCRdb independently ran MiXCR on the 5' RACE reads; one entry per CDR3 protein. The data hold over 300,000 distinct CDR3 sequences, with 45% to 60% observed a single time. Sample: blood. The receptors here all came from a man in his sixties in good health.

J is TRBJ2-1 and V is TRBV6-6; D possibly corresponds to TRBD2 (5 bases). CDR3 length: 15 residues. Trimming took off 2 bases at V and 7 bases at J, with 15 bases between the two ends. Germline V gene sequence: CDR1 MNHNY, CDR2 SVGAGI (reference sequence). Here the CDR3 reads CASSYPRGTGNEQFF. CDR3 sequence (DNA): TGTGCCAGCAGTTACCCCCGGGGAACTGGAAATGAGCAGTTCTTC.

The chain combines TRBV9 with TRBJ2-4, with TRBD1 identical over 12 bases. Trimming at V came to 4 bases and at J to 3 bases, leaving 14 bases not matched to a gene. CDR1 is SGDLS, CDR2 YYNGEE, per germline. The CDR3 loop spans 19 amino acids. The CDR3 sequence is CASSPGTGGGVGDKNIQYF. CDR3 sequence (DNA): TGTGCCAGCAGCCCTGGGACAGGGGGCGGTGTCGGGGACAAAAACATTCAGTACTTC. Full variable domain (remainder filled in from reference TRBV9 and TRBJ2-4): DSGVTQTPKHLITATGQRVTLRCSPRSGDLSVYWYQQSLDQGLQFLIQYYNGEERAKGNILERFSAQQFPDLHSELNLSSLELGDSALYFCASSPGTGGGVGDKNIQYFGAGTRLSVL.

In regard to this clonotype: The CDR3 does not end in the conserved phenylalanine or tryptophan, so this is likely a read error. The V and J genes are TRBV28 and TRBJ2-1, with 9 bases identical to TRBD1. The CDR3 runs 16 residues. Looked up from germline, CDR1 is MDHEN and CDR2 is SYDVKM. Trimming removed 8 bases from V and 4 bases from J; junction bases left unmatched: 12. CDR3 in amino acids: CASCWRGQGRYNEQFS. CDR3 nucleotides: TGTGCCAGCTGCTGGAGGGGACAGGGACGTTACAATGAGCAGTTCTCC.

V is TRBV12-3 or TRBV12-4 and J is TRBJ2-7, with 7 bases that match TRBD1. The CDR3 contains 14 residues. The V and J ends lost 6 bases and 2 bases, in that order; junction bases with no gene match: 7. DNA of the CDR3: TGTGCCAGCAGCAAGGGACAGACAACCTACGAGCAGTACTTC. It codes for CASSKGQTTYEQYF.

V is TRBV3-1 and J is TRBJ2-5; a weak D match, TRBD1 (5 bases). The J call may be mistaken, given a closer DNA end match to TRBJ2-7. The CDR3 is 14 amino acids. From germline, CDR1 is LGHDT and CDR2 YNNKEL (reference sequence). The CDR3 bases are TGTGCCAGCAGCCAAGATCCGACAGTTTACGAGCAGTACTTC. It encodes CASSQDPTVYEQYF.

The J gene is TRBJ2-5, the V gene TRBV29-1, with 8 positions matching TRBD1. Germline CDR1 reads SQVTM; CDR2 reads ANQGSEA. This CDR3 has 12 amino acids. CDR3 protein: CTGGEVRETQYF. CDR3 coding DNA: TGCACAGGGGGCGAGGTCCGAGAGACCCAGTACTTC.

CDR3 protein: CATSDVKPGQGYNEQFF. The DNA for the CDR3 is TGTGCCACCAGTGATGTCAAACCGGGACAGGGGTACAATGAGCAGTTCTTC. The genes are TRBV24-1 and TRBJ2-1; 10 nucleotides line up with TRBD1. The V segment lost 3 bases and the J segment 4 bases; nucleotides outside the gene matches: 8. The germline V gene has CDR1 KGHDR and CDR2 SFDVKD. This CDR3 has 17 amino acids.

This chain connects TRBV7-2 to TRBJ2-4; 9 bases fit TRBD2. The V gene's germline CDR1 is SGHTA and CDR2 FQGNSA. The ends lost 1 base at V and 13 bases at J; junction bases unmatched: 11. This CDR3 has 15 amino acids. The CDR3 sequence: CASSLGLAGPGEQYF. CDR3 sequence (DNA): TGTGCCAGCAGCTTAGGGCTAGCGGGGCCGGGGGAGCAGTACTTC.

Comments on this clonotype: Because it lacks the conserved phenylalanine or tryptophan at the end, this CDR3 is likely a read error. The limits of the CDR3 on the DNA are not certain, so only TCRdb's listed CDR3 is given. This chain joins TRBV4-2 and TRBJ2-5; the table's D call, TRBD1, has no DNA check behind it. Germline CDR1 and CDR2: LGHNA and YNFKEQ. The CDR3 length is 18 residues, termini included. CDR3 amino acids: CASSQGTRTGGDGYTFGS.

As for this clonotype: A clone one base away is much larger, so this may be a read error. V usage is TRBV30 and J usage is TRBJ2-4; tentatively, D is TRBD1 or TRBD2 (5 bases each). The J call may be in error: the DNA end matches TRBJ2-7 better. The CDR3 runs 15 residues. CDR1 GTSNPN and CDR2 SVGIG come from the germline V gene (reference sequence). CDR3 loop: CAWSKGRASVYEQYF. CDR3 DNA sequence: TGTGCCTGGAGTAAGGGGCGGGCATCGGTCTACGAGCAGTACTTC.

The chain has TRBV20-1 and TRBJ2-7, with unresolved D. This CDR3 is 12 amino acids long. The V gene's germline CDR1 is DFQATT and CDR2 SNEGSKA (reference sequence). The V and J ends lost 6 bases and 4 bases respectively, with 13 bases between them. The CDR3 DNA reads TGCAGTGCCCATCCGGACCTTTACGAGCAGTACTTC. Translating it yields CSAHPDLYEQYF.

The chain employs TRBV5-5 and TRBJ1-2, with 10 bases aligning to TRBD1. After removal of 4 bases from V and 6 bases from J, the junction contained 9 bases not matched to a gene. From germline, CDR1 is SGHKS and CDR2 YYEKEE (reference sequence). The length of the CDR3 is 15 residues. The chain's CDR3 is CASSPQTGGGDGYTF. In nucleotides, the CDR3 is TGTGCCAGCAGCCCACAGACAGGGGGCGGCGATGGCTACACCTTC.

V gene TRBV18 combines with J gene TRBJ2-1; 11 bases are shared with TRBD2. The J call is in doubt because the DNA end fits TRBJ2-7 better. The CDR3 runs 18 residues. CDR1 is KGHSH and CDR2 is LQKENI in the germline V gene. The CDR3 region has the DNA TGTGCCAGCTCATTGGGGACTAGCGGTCCGTTAAATTACAATGAGCAGTACTTC. It translates to CASSLGTSGPLNYNEQYF.

This chain joins TRBV5-1 and TRBJ2-5, with 7 bases identical to TRBD2. The CDR3 runs 11 residues. V was clipped by 4 bases and J by 9 bases; unmatched bases: 3. Germline CDR1 SGHRS, CDR2 YFSETQ. The CDR3 nucleotides are TGCGCCAGCAGCCTGGGAGGGTCCCAGTACTTC. Its translation is CASSLGGSQYF.

The V gene is TRBV7-8, the J gene TRBJ2-7; maybe TRBD1 (8 bases). The V gene lost 5 bases and the J gene lost 2 bases, with 16 bases spanning the gap. Per the germline V gene, CDR1 is SGHVS and CDR2 is FQNEAQ. The CDR3 runs 15 residues. This chain's CDR3 is CASSTQGGGAYEQYF. CDR3 nucleotide sequence: TGTGCCAGCAGCACACAGGGGGGAGGGGCCTACGAGCAGTACTTC.

This chain links TRBV5-1 with TRBJ1-6; D gene uncertain. The germline V gene encodes CDR1 SGHRS and CDR2 YFSETQ. CDR3 length: 16 amino acids. Trimming took off 4 bases at V and 0 bases at J, with 11 bases between the two ends. The CDR3 is CASSQGRSSYNSPLHF. CDR3 nucleotides: TGCGCCAGCAGCCAAGGCAGGAGCTCCTATAATTCACCCCTCCACTTT. The full variable domain, with the rest looked up from reference TRBV5-1 and TRBJ1-6, is KAGVTQTPRYLIKTRGQQVTLSCSPISGHRSVSWYQQTPGQGLQFLFEYFSETQRNKGNFPGRFSGRQFSNSRSEMNVSTLELGDSALYLCASSQGRSSYNSPLHFGNGTRLTVT.

This clonotype has only a few counts. The J gene is TRBJ1-2, the V gene TRBV20-1, with D tentatively TRBD1 (5 bases). The CDR3 is 13 residues long. With 3 bases removed from V and 6 bases from J, the gap between germline ends came to 14 bases. Looked up from germline, CDR1 is DFQATT and CDR2 is SNEGSKA (reference sequence). The CDR3 DNA reads as TGCAGTGCTAGGCGGGGGGAACGGAATGGCTACACCTTC. Translated: CSARRGERNGYTF.

The sample holds a few counts of this clonotype. V usage is TRBV5-1 and J usage is TRBJ2-3; D is possibly TRBD2 (5 bases). This CDR3 has 15 residues. The V and J ends lost 5 bases and 0 bases respectively, with 13 bases between them. CDR1 and CDR2 from the germline V gene are SGHRS and YFSETQ. The CDR3 coding sequence is TGCGCCAGCAGGGAGGACCATGTCAGCACAGATACGCAGTATTTT. Its translation is CASREDHVSTDTQYF.

This clonotype has just a few counts. This chain joins TRBV9 and TRBJ2-2; 9 bases are a match to TRBD1. The CDR3 has 15 residues. After removal of 4 bases from V and 5 bases from J, the junction contained 6 bases not matched to a gene. Germline values: CDR1 SGDLS, CDR2 YYNGEE. The CDR3 DNA reads TGTGCCAGCAGCCCACAGGGGGCATTAACCGGGGAGCTGTTTTTT. It is translated as CASSPQGALTGELFF.

The gene calls are TRBV25-1 and TRBJ2-7, with 7 bases matching TRBD1. The end of the DNA aligns better with TRBJ2-5, so the J call may be wrong. CDR1 and CDR2 from the germline V gene are MGHDK and SYGVNS. The CDR3 length is 15 residues. The CDR3 coding sequence is TGTGCCAGCAGCACTACAGGGGCCGTTTCGGAGACCCAGTACTTC. Its protein is CASSTTGAVSETQYF.

This chain connects TRBV5-1 to TRBJ2-1; TRBD1 might be the D (6 bases). Germline lookup yields CDR1 SGHRS and CDR2 YFSETQ. CDR3 length: 17 residues. Trimming stripped 5 bases from V and 0 bases from J, with 18 bases between. In DNA form, the CDR3 reads TGCGCCAGCAGTCGGTTGGACAGATCAAGCTCCTACAATGAGCAGTTCTTC. Translation: CASSRLDRSSSYNEQFF.